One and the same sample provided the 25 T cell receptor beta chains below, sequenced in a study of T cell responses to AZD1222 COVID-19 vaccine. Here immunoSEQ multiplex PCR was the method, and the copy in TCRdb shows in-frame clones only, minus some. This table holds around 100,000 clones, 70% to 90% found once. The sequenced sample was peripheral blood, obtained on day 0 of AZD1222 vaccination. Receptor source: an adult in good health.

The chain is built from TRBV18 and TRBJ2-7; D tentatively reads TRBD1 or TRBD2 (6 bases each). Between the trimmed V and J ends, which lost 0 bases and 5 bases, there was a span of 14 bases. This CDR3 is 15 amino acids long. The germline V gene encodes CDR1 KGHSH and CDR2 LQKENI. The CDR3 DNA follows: TGTGCCAGCTCACCACCCGGGCAGGGGAGGAACGAGCAGTACTTC. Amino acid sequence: CASSPPGQGRNEQYF. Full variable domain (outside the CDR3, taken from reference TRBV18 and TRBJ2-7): NAGVMQNPRHLVRRRGQEARLRCSPMKGHSHVYWYRQLPEEGLKFMVYLQKENIIDESGMPKERFSAEFPKEGPSILRIQQVVRGDSAAYFCASSPPGQGRNEQYFGPGTRLTVT.

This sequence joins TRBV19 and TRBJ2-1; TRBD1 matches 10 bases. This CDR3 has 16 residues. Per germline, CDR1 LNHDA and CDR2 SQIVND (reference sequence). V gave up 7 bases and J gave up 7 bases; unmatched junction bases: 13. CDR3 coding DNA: TGTGCCAGTACCCCGGGACAGGGGTCGGCATGGAATGAGCAGTTCTTC. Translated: CASTPGQGSAWNEQFF.

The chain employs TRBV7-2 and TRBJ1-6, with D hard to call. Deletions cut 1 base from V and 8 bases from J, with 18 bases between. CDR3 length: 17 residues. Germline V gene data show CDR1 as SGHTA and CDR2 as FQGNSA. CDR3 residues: CASSLDLLTGIYSPLHF. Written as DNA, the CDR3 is TGTGCCAGCAGCTTAGACCTACTCACGGGTATTTATTCACCCCTCCACTTT.

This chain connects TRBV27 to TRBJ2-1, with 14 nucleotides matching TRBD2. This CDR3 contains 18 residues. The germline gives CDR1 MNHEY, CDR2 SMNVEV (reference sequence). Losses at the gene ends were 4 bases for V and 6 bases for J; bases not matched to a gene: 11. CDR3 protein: CASSSGLAGVIGTNEQFF. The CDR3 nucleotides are TGTGCCAGCAGTTCGGGACTAGCGGGAGTAATCGGTACCAATGAGCAGTTCTTC.

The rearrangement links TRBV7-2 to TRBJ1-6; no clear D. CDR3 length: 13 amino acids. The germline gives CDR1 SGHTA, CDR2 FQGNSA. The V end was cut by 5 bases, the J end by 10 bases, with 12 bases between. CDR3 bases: TGTGCCAGCAGCCTACCGGACCGGTCACCCCTCCACTTT. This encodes CASSLPDRSPLHF.

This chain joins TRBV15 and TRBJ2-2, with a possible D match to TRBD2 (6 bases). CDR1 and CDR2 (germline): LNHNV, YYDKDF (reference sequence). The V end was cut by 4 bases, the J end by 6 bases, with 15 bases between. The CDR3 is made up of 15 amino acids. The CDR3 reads CATSIGRGIPGELFF. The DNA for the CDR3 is TGTGCCACCAGCATTGGTCGGGGGATCCCCGGGGAGCTGTTTTTT.

CDR3 DNA: TGTGCCATCAGTGAGAGGGGGACTCAAGAGACCCAGTACTTC. It specifies CAISERGTQETQYF. This chain links TRBV10-3 with TRBJ2-5; D may be TRBD1 or TRBD2 (6 bases each). Germline assignment: CDR1 ENHRY and CDR2 SYGVKD. V was trimmed by 2 bases and J by 2 bases, leaving 9 bases between them. The CDR3 totals 14 residues.

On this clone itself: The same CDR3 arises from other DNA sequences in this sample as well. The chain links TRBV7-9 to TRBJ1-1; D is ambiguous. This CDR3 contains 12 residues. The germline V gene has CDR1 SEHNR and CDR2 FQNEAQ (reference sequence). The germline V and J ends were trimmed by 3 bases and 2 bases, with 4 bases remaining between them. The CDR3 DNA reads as TGTGCCAGCAGCTTTGCCAACACTGAAGCTTTCTTT. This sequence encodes CASSFANTEAFF.

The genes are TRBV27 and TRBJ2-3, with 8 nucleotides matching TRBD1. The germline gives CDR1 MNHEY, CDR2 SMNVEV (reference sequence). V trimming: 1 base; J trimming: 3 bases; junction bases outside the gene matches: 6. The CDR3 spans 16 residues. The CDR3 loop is CASSLYQGAGTDTQYF. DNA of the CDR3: TGTGCCAGCAGTTTATACCAGGGGGCAGGGACAGATACGCAGTATTTT.

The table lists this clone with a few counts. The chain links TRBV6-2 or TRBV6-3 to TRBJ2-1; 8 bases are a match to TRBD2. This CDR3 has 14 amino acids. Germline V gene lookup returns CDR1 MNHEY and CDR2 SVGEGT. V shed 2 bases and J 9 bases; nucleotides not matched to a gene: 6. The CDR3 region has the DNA TGTGCCAGCAGTTACGGTGCGGGGGGCGCTGAGCAGTTCTTC. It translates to CASSYGAGGAEQFF.

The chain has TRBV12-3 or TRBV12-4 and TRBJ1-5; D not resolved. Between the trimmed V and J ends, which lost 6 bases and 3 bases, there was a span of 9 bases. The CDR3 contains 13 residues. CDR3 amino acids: CASSGKLNQPQHF. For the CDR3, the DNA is TGTGCCAGCAGCGGGAAACTCAATCAGCCCCAGCATTTT.

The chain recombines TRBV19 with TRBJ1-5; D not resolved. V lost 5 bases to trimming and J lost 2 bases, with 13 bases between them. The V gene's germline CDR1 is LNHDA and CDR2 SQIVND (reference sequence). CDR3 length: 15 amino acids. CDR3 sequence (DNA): TGTGCCAGTAGTTATGGAGGGAGAGGCAATCAGCCCCAGCATTTT. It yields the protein CASSYGGRGNQPQHF.

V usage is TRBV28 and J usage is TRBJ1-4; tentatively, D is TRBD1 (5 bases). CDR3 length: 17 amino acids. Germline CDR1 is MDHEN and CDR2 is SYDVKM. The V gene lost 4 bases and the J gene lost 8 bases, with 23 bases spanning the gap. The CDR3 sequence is CASSSPPGGQGGEKLFF. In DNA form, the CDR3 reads TGTGCCAGCAGTTCACCCCCTGGTGGGCAGGGAGGCGAAAAACTGTTTTTT.

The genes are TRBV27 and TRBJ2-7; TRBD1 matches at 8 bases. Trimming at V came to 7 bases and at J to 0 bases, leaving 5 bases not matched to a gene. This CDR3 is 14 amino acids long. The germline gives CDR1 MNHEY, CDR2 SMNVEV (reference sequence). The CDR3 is CASKYRGSSYEQYF. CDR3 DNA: TGTGCCAGCAAATACAGGGGGAGCTCCTACGAGCAGTACTTC.

This chain's CDR3 is CASSHNYEQYF. CDR3 bases: TGCGCCAGCAGCCATAACTACGAGCAGTACTTC. The J gene is TRBJ2-7, the V gene TRBV5-1; no reliable D call. V lost 4 bases and J 3 bases, leaving 5 bases between the germline ends. CDR1 is SGHRS and CDR2 is YFSETQ in the germline V gene. The CDR3 totals 11 residues.

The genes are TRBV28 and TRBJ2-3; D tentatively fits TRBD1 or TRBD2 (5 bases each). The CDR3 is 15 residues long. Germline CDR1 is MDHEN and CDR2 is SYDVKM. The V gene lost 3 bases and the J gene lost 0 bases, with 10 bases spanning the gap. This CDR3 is CASSFSGPSTDTQYF. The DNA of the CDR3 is TGTGCCAGCAGTTTTTCGGGGCCTAGCACAGATACGCAGTATTTT. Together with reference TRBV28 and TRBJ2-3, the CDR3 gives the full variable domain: DVKVTQSSRYLVKRTGEKVFLECVQDMDHENMFWYRQDPGLGLRLIYFSYDVKMKEKGDIPEGYSVSREKKERFSLILESASTNQTSMYLCASSFSGPSTDTQYFGPGTRLTVL.

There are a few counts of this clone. The CDR3 DNA reads as TGTGCCACCAGTGACAAGGCCAGGCACGGGGAGCTGTTTTTT. Protein: CATSDKARHGELFF. V and J are TRBV24-1 and TRBJ2-2; D gene uncertain. The V gene's germline CDR1 is KGHDR and CDR2 SFDVKD. The length of the CDR3 is 14 residues. The V and J ends lost 4 bases and 7 bases respectively, with 12 bases between them.

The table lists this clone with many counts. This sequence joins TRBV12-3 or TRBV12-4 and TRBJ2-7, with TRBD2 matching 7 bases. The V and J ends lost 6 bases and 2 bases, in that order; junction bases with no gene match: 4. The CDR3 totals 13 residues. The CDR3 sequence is CASSLGTTYEQYF. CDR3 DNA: TGTGCCAGCAGCCTAGGGACTACCTACGAGCAGTACTTC.

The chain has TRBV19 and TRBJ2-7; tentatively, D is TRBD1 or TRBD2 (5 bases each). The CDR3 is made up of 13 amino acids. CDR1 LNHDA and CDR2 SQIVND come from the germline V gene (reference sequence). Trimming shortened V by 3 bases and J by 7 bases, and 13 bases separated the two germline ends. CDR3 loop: CASSIYTWGEQYF. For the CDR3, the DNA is TGTGCCAGTAGTATCTACACCTGGGGGGAGCAGTACTTC. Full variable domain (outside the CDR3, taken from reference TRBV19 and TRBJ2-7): DGGITQSPKYLFRKEGQNVTLSCEQNLNHDAMYWYRQDPGQGLRLIYYSQIVNDFQKGDIAEGYSVSREKKESFPLTVTSAQKNPTAFYLCASSIYTWGEQYFGPGTRLTVT.

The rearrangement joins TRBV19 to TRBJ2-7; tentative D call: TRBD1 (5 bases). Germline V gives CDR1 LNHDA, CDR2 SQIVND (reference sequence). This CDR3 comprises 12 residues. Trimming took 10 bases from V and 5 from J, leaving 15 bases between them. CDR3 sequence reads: CATADSTHEQYF. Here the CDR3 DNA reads TGTGCCACCGCAGACAGTACGCACGAGCAGTACTTC.

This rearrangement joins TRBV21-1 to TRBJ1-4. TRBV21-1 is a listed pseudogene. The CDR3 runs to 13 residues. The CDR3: CASIFRGNEKLFF. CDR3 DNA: TGTGCCAGCATCTTTCGGGGGAACGAAAAACTGTTTTTT.

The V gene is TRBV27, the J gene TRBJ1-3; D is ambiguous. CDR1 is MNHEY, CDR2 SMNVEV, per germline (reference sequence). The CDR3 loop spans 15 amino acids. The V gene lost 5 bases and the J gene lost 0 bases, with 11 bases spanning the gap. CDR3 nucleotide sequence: TGTGCCAGCAGTCAAGACATCCTCTCTGGAAACACCATATATTTT. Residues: CASSQDILSGNTIYF.

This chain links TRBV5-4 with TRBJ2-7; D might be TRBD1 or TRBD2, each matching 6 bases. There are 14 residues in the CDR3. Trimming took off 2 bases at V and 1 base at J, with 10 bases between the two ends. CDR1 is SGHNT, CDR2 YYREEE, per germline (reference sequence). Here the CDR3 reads CASSFGGRSYEQYF. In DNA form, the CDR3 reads TGTGCCAGCAGCTTCGGGGGCCGTTCCTACGAGCAGTACTTC.

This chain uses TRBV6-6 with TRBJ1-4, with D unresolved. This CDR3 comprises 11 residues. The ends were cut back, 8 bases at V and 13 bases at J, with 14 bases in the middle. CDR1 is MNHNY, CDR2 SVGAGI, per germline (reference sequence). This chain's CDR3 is CASGSYGGLFF. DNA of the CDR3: TGTGCCAGCGGCTCATACGGTGGACTGTTTTTT.

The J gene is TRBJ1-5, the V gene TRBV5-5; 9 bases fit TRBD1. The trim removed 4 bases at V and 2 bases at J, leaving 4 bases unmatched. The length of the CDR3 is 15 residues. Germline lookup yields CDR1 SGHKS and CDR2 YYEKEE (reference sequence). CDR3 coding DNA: TGTGCCAGCAGCAGGACAGGGGCTGGCAATCAGCCCCAGCATTTT. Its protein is CASSRTGAGNQPQHF.